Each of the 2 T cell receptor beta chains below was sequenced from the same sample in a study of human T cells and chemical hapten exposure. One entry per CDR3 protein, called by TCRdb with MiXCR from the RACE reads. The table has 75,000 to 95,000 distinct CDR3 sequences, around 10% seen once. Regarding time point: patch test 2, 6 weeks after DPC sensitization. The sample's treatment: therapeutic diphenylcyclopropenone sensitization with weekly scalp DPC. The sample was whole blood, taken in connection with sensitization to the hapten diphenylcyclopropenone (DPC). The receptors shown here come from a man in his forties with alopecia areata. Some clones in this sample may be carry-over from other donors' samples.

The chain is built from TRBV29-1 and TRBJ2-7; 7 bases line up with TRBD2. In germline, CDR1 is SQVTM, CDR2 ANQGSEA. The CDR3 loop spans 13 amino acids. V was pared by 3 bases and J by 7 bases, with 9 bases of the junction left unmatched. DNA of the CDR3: TGCAGCGTTGAGGGGAGGAGGGGAGGGGAGCAGTACTTC. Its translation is CSVEGRRGGEQYF.

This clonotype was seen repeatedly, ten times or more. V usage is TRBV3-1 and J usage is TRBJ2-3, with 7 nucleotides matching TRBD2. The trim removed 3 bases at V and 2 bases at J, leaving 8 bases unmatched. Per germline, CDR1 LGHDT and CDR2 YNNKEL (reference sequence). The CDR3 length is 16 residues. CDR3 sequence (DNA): TGTGCCAGCAGCCAGGTGGGGGACTACTACACAGATACGCAGTATTTT. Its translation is CASSQVGDYYTDTQYF.